This TCR beta chain appears in the sequencing data of a study of shared clonotypes between healthy human individuals. Study results and limitations: Genetic and exposure-history diversity was limited by the few donors.

This clone showed up just once. Its antigen is still unknown. Germline V gene sequence: CDR1 SGHNT, CDR2 YYREEE (reference sequence). Trimming took 4 bases from V and 2 from J, leaving 12 bases between them. The CDR3 is made up of 15 amino acids. Terminally differentiated effector memory CD45RA+ cells were excluded from the naive CD8 cells, which were CD45RO-negative and positively selected for CCR7. Sequencing used immunoSEQ multiplex PCR; TCRdb keeps in-frame clones, though not all of them. The table records some 2 million clones, approximately 95% of them present only once. The V gene is TRBV5-4, the J gene TRBJ1-4; possible D gene TRBD1, 6 bases. This clonotype originated in a man aged 18 to 35 in good health. Sequenced input: naive CD8+ T cells sorted from blood. The CDR3 loop is CASSITGMTNEKLFF. DNA of the CDR3: TGTGCCAGCAGCATTACAGGGATGACTAATGAAAAACTGTTTTTT. The variable domain in full, with the rest retrieved from reference TRBV5-4 and TRBJ1-4, is ETGVTQSPTHLIKTRGQQVTLRCSSQSGHNTVSWYQQALGQGPQFIFQYYREEENGRGNFPPRFSGLQFPNYSSELNVNALELDDSALYLCASSITGMTNEKLFFGSGTQLSVL.